This is a list of T cell receptor beta chains from one sample in a study of T cell responses to AZD1222 COVID-19 vaccine. Data came from immunoSEQ multiplex PCR; TCRdb stores just in-frame clones and leaves some out. This sample has about 120,000 clones, with 88% found just once. The material was peripheral blood, obtained on day 0 of MenACWY control vaccination. The receptor set was obtained from an adult in good health. CDR3s include the opening cysteine and the closing phenylalanine or tryptophan. A D gene is named only where the DNA matches it firmly. Some rows have no size entry. The others give once, few or many, or a class for an expanded clone.

d_call j_call v_call clone_size cdr3_aa cdr3_nt
. TRBJ1-3 TRBV9 . CASSVDDTIYF TGTGCCAGCAGCGTAGATGACACCATATATTTT
TRBD1 TRBJ2-7 TRBV10-3 . CAISQQGDEQYF TGTGCCATCAGTCAACAGGGGGACGAGCAGTACTTC
. TRBJ1-2 TRBV12-3/TRBV12-4 . CASRKAGGYTF TGTGCCAGCAGAAAAGCCGGCGGCTACACCTTC
. TRBJ2-7 TRBV3-1/TRBV3-2 once CASSQVGGEQYF TGTGCCAGCAGCCAAGTCGGCGGGGAGCAGTACTTC
TRBD1 TRBJ1-4 TRBV5-6 . CASSLLGQKTNEKLFF TGTGCCAGCAGCTTGTTGGGACAGAAAACTAATGAAAAACTGTTTTTT
. TRBJ1-1 TRBV29-1 . CSVSQTAMNTEAFF TGCAGCGTTTCCCAGACAGCCATGAACACTGAAGCTTTCTTT
. TRBJ1-6 TRBV28 . CASSYDRRTNSPLHF TGTGCCAGCAGTTACGACAGGCGGACGAATTCACCCCTCCACTTT
. TRBJ2-3 TRBV4-1 . CASSQVHTDTQYF TGCGCCAGCAGCCAAGTTCACACAGATACGCAGTATTTT
. TRBJ2-7 TRBV27 . CASSIHSGSDYEQYF TGTGCCAGCAGTATCCATTCCGGGTCGGACTACGAGCAGTACTTC
. TRBJ1-5 TRBV4-2 . CASSQDVRGVGQPQHF TGTGCCAGCAGCCAAGATGTGAGAGGAGTAGGTCAGCCCCAGCATTTT
. TRBJ2-1 TRBV6-5 . CASRIQGRGEQFF TGTGCCAGCAGAATACAGGGGAGGGGTGAGCAGTTCTTC
. TRBJ2-1 TRBV5-1 . CASSRVYPPNEQFF TGCGCCAGCAGTAGGGTCTATCCTCCGAATGAGCAGTTCTTC
TRBD1 TRBJ1-5 TRBV7-2 . CASSLASPGGSQPQHF TGTGCCAGCAGCTTAGCGTCTCCAGGGGGCTCTCAGCCCCAGCATTTT
. TRBJ2-1 TRBV2 . CAGSAVAGLGEQFF TGTGCCGGCTCGGCTGTAGCAGGGTTAGGGGAGCAGTTCTTC
TRBD1 TRBJ1-1 TRBV28 . CASSPGGQGSTEAFF TGTGCCAGCAGTCCTGGTGGACAGGGGAGTACTGAAGCTTTCTTT
TRBD1 TRBJ1-2 TRBV28 . CASRFPGQGFGYTF TGTGCCAGCAGATTTCCTGGACAGGGGTTTGGCTACACCTTC
TRBD2 TRBJ2-1 TRBV7-2 . CAIRGTSGTNEQFF TGTGCCATCAGGGGGACTAGCGGGACCAATGAGCAGTTCTTC
. TRBJ2-1 TRBV7-9 . CASSGPERAEQFF TGTGCCAGCAGCGGCCCCGAGCGGGCTGAGCAGTTCTTC
. TRBJ2-7 TRBV5-4 . CASSLGAASYEQYF TGTGCCAGCAGCTTGGGGGCAGCCTCCTACGAGCAGTACTTC
. TRBJ1-5 TRBV28 . CASSLSGGGIAQPQHF TGTGCCAGCAGTTTATCCGGAGGGGGGATCGCTCAGCCCCAGCATTTT
TRBD1 TRBJ1-5 TRBV19 . CASIPKPGQPNQPQHF TGTGCCAGTATCCCCAAACCGGGACAGCCAAATCAGCCCCAGCATTTT
. TRBJ2-6 TRBV28 few CASSFDRFSSGANVLTF TGTGCCAGCAGTTTTGACAGGTTTAGCTCTGGGGCCAACGTCCTGACTTTC
TRBD2 TRBJ2-3 TRBV5-5 once CASSPSRTSGSTDTQYF TGTGCCAGCAGCCCATCCCGGACTAGCGGTAGCACAGATACGCAGTATTTT
. TRBJ2-5 TRBV25-1 . CASSDRRDRPRPVETQYF TGTGCCAGCAGTGATCGGCGGGACAGACCCCGACCGGTAGAGACCCAGTACTTC
. TRBJ1-1 TRBV2 . CASSEAGGGSEAFF TGTGCCAGCAGTGAAGCAGGGGGGGGCTCTGAAGCTTTCTTT
TRBD1 TRBJ1-4 TRBV3-1/TRBV3-2 . CASSQAGQGAEKLFF TGTGCCAGCAGCCAAGCGGGGCAGGGGGCTGAAAAACTGTTTTTT
. TRBJ1-4 TRBV12-3/TRBV12-4 . CASSLGGAGKLFF TGTGCCAGCAGTTTGGGCGGGGCGGGAAAACTGTTTTTT
. TRBJ1-2 TRBV30 once CAWSPSGGYTF TGTGCCTGGAGTCCTAGCGGGGGCTACACCTTC
TRBD2 TRBJ2-3 TRBV5-6 . CASSSGASGLTDTQYF TGTGCCAGCAGCTCTGGTGCTAGCGGGCTCACAGATACGCAGTATTTT
TRBD2 TRBJ2-3 TRBV19 . CASRRRGSTDTQYF TGTGCCAGTAGACGGCGGGGGAGCACAGATACGCAGTATTTT
. TRBJ2-4 TRBV19 . CASSIEGHSLAKNIQYF TGTGCCAGTAGTATAGAGGGGCACAGCTTAGCCAAAAACATTCAGTACTTC
TRBD2 TRBJ2-3 TRBV3-1/TRBV3-2 . CASSQDVTSGSWSTDTQYF TGTGCCAGCAGCCAAGACGTTACTAGCGGGAGCTGGAGCACAGATACGCAGTATTTT
TRBD2 TRBJ2-1 TRBV7-9 . CASSLASGYNEQFF TGTGCCAGCAGCTTGGCTAGCGGCTACAATGAGCAGTTCTTC
. TRBJ2-7 TRBV12-3/TRBV12-4 . CASSVAVYEQYF TGTGCCAGCAGCGTCGCCGTCTACGAGCAGTACTTC
TRBD2 TRBJ2-7 TRBV6-4 . CASSPRLAGVDEQYF TGTGCCAGCAGCCCCCGACTAGCGGGAGTCGACGAGCAGTACTTC
. TRBJ1-6 TRBV30 . CAWSALSEASPLHF TGTGCCTGGAGTGCCCTCAGCGAGGCTTCACCCCTCCACTTT
. TRBJ2-5 TRBV11-2 . CASSLRQEETQYF TGTGCCAGCAGCTTACGGCAGGAAGAGACCCAGTACTTC
TRBD1 TRBJ2-5 TRBV5-1 . CASRESTGGKTQYF TGCGCCAGCAGAGAGTCGACAGGGGGGAAGACCCAGTACTTC